Listed here is a single T cell receptor beta chain. The source of the sample is a study of blood T cell repertoires in COVID-19. Some clones are missing from TCRdb's copy, which holds only in-frame ones; the method was immunoSEQ multiplex PCR. The data show around 63,000 clones, around 70% seen once. The CDR3 sequence is 12 residues long. V shed 2 bases and J shed 7 bases, with 8 bases lying between them. Per the germline V gene, CDR1 is MNHNS and CDR2 is SASEGT. The source is a woman aged 50 to 65 with active or convalescent COVID-19. V and J are TRBV6-1 and TRBJ2-5; maybe TRBD2 (6 bases). The sample consisted of peripheral blood. The CDR3 protein is CASSEQEGTQYF. CDR3 nucleotide sequence: TGTGCCAGCAGTGAACAGGAGGGGACCCAGTACTTC.